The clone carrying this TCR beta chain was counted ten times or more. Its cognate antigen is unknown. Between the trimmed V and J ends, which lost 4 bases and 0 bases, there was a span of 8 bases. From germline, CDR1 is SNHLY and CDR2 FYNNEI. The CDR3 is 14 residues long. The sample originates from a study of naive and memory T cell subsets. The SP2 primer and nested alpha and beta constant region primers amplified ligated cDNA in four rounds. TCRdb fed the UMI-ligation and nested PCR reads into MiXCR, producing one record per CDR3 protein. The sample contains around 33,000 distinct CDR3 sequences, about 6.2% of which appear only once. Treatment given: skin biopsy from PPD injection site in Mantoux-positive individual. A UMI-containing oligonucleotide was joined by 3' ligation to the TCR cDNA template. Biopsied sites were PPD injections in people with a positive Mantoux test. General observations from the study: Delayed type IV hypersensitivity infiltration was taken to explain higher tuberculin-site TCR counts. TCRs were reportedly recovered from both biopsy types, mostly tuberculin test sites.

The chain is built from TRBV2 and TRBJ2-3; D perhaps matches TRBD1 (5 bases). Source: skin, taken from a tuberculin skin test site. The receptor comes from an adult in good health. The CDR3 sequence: CASSVGASTDTQYF. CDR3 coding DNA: TGTGCCAGCAGTGTAGGGGCTAGCACAGATACGCAGTATTTT.